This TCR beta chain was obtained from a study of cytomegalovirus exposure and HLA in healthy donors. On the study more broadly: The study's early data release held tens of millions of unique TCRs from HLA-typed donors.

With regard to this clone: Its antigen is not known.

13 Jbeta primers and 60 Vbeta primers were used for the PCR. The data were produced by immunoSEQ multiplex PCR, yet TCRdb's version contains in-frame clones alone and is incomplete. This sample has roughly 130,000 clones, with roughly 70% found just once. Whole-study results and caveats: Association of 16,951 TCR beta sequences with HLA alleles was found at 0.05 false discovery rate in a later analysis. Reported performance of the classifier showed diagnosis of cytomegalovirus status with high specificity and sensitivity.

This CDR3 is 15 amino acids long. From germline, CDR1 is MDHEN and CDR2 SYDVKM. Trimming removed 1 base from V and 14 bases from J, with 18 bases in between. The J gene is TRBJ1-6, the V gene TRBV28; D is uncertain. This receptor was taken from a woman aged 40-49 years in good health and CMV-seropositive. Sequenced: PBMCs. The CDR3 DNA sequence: TGTGCCAGCAGTTTATCGGGTCGGGGAGTCTGGTCCCTCCACTTT. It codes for CASSLSGRGVWSLHF.